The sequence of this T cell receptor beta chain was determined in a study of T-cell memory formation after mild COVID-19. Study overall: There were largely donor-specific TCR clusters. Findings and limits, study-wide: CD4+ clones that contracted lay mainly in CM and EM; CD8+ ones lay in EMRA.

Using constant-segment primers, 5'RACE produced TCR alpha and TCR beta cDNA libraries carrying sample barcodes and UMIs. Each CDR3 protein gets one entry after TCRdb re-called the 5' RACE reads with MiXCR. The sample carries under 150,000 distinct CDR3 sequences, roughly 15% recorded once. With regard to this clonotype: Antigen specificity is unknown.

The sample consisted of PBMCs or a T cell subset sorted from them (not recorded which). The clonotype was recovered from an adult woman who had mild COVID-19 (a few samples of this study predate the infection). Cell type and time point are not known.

The CDR3 nucleotides read TGCAGTGCCCTAGCGGCGAACACCGGGGAGCTGTTTTTT. Encoded protein: CSALAANTGELFF. J is TRBJ2-2 and V is TRBV20-1, with 7 positions matching TRBD2. The CDR3 loop spans 13 amino acids. Looked up from germline, CDR1 is DFQATT and CDR2 is SNEGSKA (reference sequence). J was trimmed by 0 bases and V by 6 bases; bases with no gene match: 1.